This T cell receptor (beta chain) was retrieved from a study of shared clonotypes between healthy human individuals. Method: immunoSEQ multiplex PCR; TCRdb's copy keeps in-frame clones and lacks some. The repertoire holds some 980,000 clones, with about three quarters as singletons. The V and J ends lost 2 bases and 6 bases respectively, with 8 bases between them. The CDR3 contains 14 residues. Germline CDR1 MNHEY, CDR2 SVGAGI. The chain recombines TRBV6-5 with TRBJ1-6; the D is unclear. This clonotype originated in a man in his late teens or twenties in good health. Material: memory CD4+ T cells sorted from blood. As to subset: CD45RA-negative fraction. The CDR3 sequence is CASSYGQPNSPLHF. Written as DNA, the CDR3 is TGTGCCAGCAGTTACGGGCAGCCTAATTCACCCCTCCACTTT.